These 22 T cell receptor beta chains were sequenced from one sample in a study of T cell clones after liver transplantation. Clones were read by immunoSEQ multiplex PCR, and TCRdb kept only the in-frame ones, dropping some. The table lists 95,000 to 130,000 clones, 90% of them singletons, with around 0.8% in the top ten. This material consisted of CD4+ T cells from blood, taken 12 months after liver transplant. These receptors were taken from a human patient who received a liver transplant. Some T cells may originate from the graft donor.

V usage is TRBV7-3 and J usage is TRBJ2-5; D gene unclear. Trimming left V 1 base short and J 2 bases short, with 5 bases between. In germline, CDR1 is SGHTA, CDR2 FQGTGA. The CDR3 has 13 residues. In DNA form, the CDR3 reads TGTGCCAGCAGCTTAAGTGGGCAAGAGACCCAGTACTTC. Its translation is CASSLSGQETQYF.

V usage is TRBV5-6 and J usage is TRBJ2-5, with 9 bases matching TRBD1. CDR1 is SGHDT, CDR2 YYEEEE, per germline. There are 15 residues in the CDR3. Trimming removed 2 bases from V and 5 bases from J; junction bases left unmatched: 7. CDR3 amino acids: CASSLVGQGSETQYF. The CDR3 DNA sequence: TGTGCCAGCAGCTTAGTGGGACAGGGATCGGAGACCCAGTACTTC.

The rearrangement uses TRBV6-6 and TRBJ1-5, with D unclear. The V end was cut by 6 bases, the J end by 3 bases, with 12 bases between. Germline CDR1 is MNHNY and CDR2 is SVGAGI (reference sequence). The CDR3 covers 14 residues. The CDR3 DNA reads as TGTGCCAGCAGGCTCGACAATTACAATCAGCCCCAGCATTTT. Protein sequence: CASRLDNYNQPQHF.

DNA of the CDR3: TGTGCCAGCAGGTCTGGTGGGGGGCCCGGGGAGCTGTTTTTT. It specifies CASRSGGGPGELFF. The chain combines TRBV11-3 with TRBJ2-2; TRBD1 or TRBD2 may be the D gene (6 bases each). This CDR3 contains 14 residues. The germline gives CDR1 SGHNT, CDR2 YENEEA. The V and J ends lost 6 bases and 6 bases respectively, with 14 bases between them.

The rearrangement joins TRBV9 to TRBJ2-5, with a possible D match to TRBD1 (5 bases). The CDR3 totals 14 residues. From germline, CDR1 is SGDLS and CDR2 YYNGEE. V was trimmed by 3 bases and J by 4 bases, leaving 13 bases between them. CDR3 residues: CASSDARVGETQYF. The CDR3 DNA is TGTGCCAGCAGCGACGCCAGGGTTGGAGAGACCCAGTACTTC. Complete variable domain (other parts from reference TRBV9 and TRBJ2-5): DSGVTQTPKHLITATGQRVTLRCSPRSGDLSVYWYQQSLDQGLQFLIQYYNGEERAKGNILERFSAQQFPDLHSELNLSSLELGDSALYFCASSDARVGETQYFGPGTRLLVL.

This clone was picked up one time. The chain links TRBV28 to TRBJ2-2; unclear D gene. This CDR3 spans 18 amino acids. V lost 6 bases, J lost 4 bases, and 24 bases lay in between. The V gene's germline CDR1 is MDHEN and CDR2 SYDVKM. CDR3 nucleotides: TGTGCCAGCAGCCCAAACGGTCGACCGGCCGGCTTCACCGGGGAGCTGTTTTTT. Its translation is CASSPNGRPAGFTGELFF.

This chain joins TRBV5-6 and TRBJ2-1; no definite D call. Per the germline V gene, CDR1 is SGHDT and CDR2 is YYEEEE. The CDR3 is 12 amino acids. V was trimmed by 1 base and J by 5 bases, leaving 4 bases between them. Here the CDR3 DNA reads TGTGCCAGCAGCTTGCTCGACAATGAGCAGTTCTTC. Translated: CASSLLDNEQFF.

The V and J genes are TRBV11-3 and TRBJ2-3; D may match TRBD1 or TRBD2 (6 bases each). Trimming removed 3 bases at V and 3 bases at J, with 16 bases between. Germline lookup yields CDR1 SGHNT and CDR2 YENEEA. The length of the CDR3 is 16 residues. The CDR3 DNA reads TGTGCCAGCAGCTTTATCGGGGGCATAACTACAGATACGCAGTATTTT. Its translation is CASSFIGGITTDTQYF.

CDR3 region: CASRRSGGGNTIYF. The CDR3 DNA follows: TGTGCCAGTAGACGCTCAGGGGGCGGAAACACCATATATTTT. This chain connects TRBV19 to TRBJ1-3; 8 nucleotides agree with TRBD1. Looked up from germline, CDR1 is LNHDA and CDR2 is SQIVND (reference sequence). After removal of 6 bases from V and 4 bases from J, the junction contained 5 bases not matched to a gene. The CDR3 contains 14 residues. The full variable domain, in which reference TRBV19 and TRBJ1-3 provide the parts outside the CDR3, is DGGITQSPKYLFRKEGQNVTLSCEQNLNHDAMYWYRQDPGQGLRLIYYSQIVNDFQKGDIAEGYSVSREKKESFPLTVTSAQKNPTAFYLCASRRSGGGNTIYFGEGSWLTVV.

The rearrangement joins TRBV19 to TRBJ1-2, with D uncertain. The germline CDR1 and CDR2 sequences are LNHDA and SQIVND (reference sequence). The CDR3 runs 13 residues. V was shortened by 4 bases and J by 4 bases, with 10 bases between the two germline ends. CDR3 nucleotide sequence: TGTGCCAGTAGTACAGGACTGAGCTATGGCTACACCTTC. Translated, it gives CASSTGLSYGYTF.

This clone was picked up a small number of times. The chain links TRBV9 to TRBJ1-2; weak D call: TRBD1 (6 bases). Germline CDR1 and CDR2: SGDLS and YYNGEE. The length of the CDR3 is 15 residues. Trimming stripped 3 bases from V and 1 base from J, with 13 bases between. The CDR3 DNA sequence: TGTGCCAGCAGCGACCGGGACAAACGTAACTATGGCTACACCTTC. This translates into CASSDRDKRNYGYTF.

The rearrangement uses TRBV6-5 and TRBJ2-7; 12 bases map to TRBD2. There are 13 residues in the CDR3. J lost 6 bases, V lost 11 bases, and 8 bases had no gene match. The germline CDR1 and CDR2 sequences are MNHEY and SVGAGI. CDR3 in DNA: TGTGCCTCGGGACTAGCGGGCCCCCGCGAGCAGTACTTC. This encodes CASGLAGPREQYF.

V is TRBV28 and J is TRBJ1-1; TRBD1 matches 7 bases. This CDR3 region has 14 residues. Per the germline V gene, CDR1 is MDHEN and CDR2 is SYDVKM. V lost 7 bases and J lost 4; bases outside the gene matches: 9. The CDR3 reads CASTITGQATEAFF. The CDR3 nucleotides read TGTGCCAGCACCATCACAGGACAGGCCACTGAAGCTTTCTTT. The full variable domain, with the rest looked up from reference TRBV28 and TRBJ1-1, is DVKVTQSSRYLVKRTGEKVFLECVQDMDHENMFWYRQDPGLGLRLIYFSYDVKMKEKGDIPEGYSVSREKKERFSLILESASTNQTSMYLCASTITGQATEAFFGQGTRLTVV.

The count of this clone is one. The chain employs TRBV5-6 and TRBJ1-2, with TRBD1 matching over 10 bases. The CDR3 loop spans 13 amino acids. Germline trimming cut 4 bases from V and 7 bases from J; bases unmatched to any gene: 4. The germline gives CDR1 SGHDT, CDR2 YYEEEE. The CDR3 region has the DNA TGTGCCAGCAGCGGGACAGGGGTTCCTGGCTACACCTTC. Translating gives CASSGTGVPGYTF.

J is TRBJ1-5 and V is TRBV30; D not certain. Germline CDR1 GTSNPN, CDR2 SVGIG (reference sequence). The V gene lost 0 bases and the J gene lost 0 bases, with 21 bases spanning the gap. The CDR3 consists of 19 residues. The CDR3 sequence is CAWSVPGGRLGYSNQPQHF. CDR3 bases: TGTGCCTGGAGTGTACCTGGCGGCCGCCTCGGTTATAGCAATCAGCCCCAGCATTTT.

This chain links TRBV6-1 with TRBJ1-5; 8 nucleotides align to TRBD1. CDR3 length: 14 amino acids. The germline gives CDR1 MNHNS, CDR2 SASEGT. The trim removed 4 bases at V and 6 bases at J, leaving 5 bases unmatched. The CDR3 reads CASSVETGVQPQHF. CDR3 DNA sequence: TGTGCCAGCAGTGTGGAGACAGGGGTTCAGCCCCAGCATTTT.

This clone has only one observation. This sequence joins TRBV6-5 and TRBJ2-1, with a weak D call TRBD2 (6 bases). Trimming removed 5 bases from V and 2 bases from J, with 13 bases in between. The CDR3 totals 15 residues. Germline V gene data show CDR1 as MNHEY and CDR2 as SVGAGI. The CDR3 reads CASSRSGGTYNEQFF. In DNA, the CDR3 is TGTGCCAGCAGTCGCTCCGGGGGTACCTACAATGAGCAGTTCTTC.

This clone was found once. The chain uses TRBV7-9 and TRBJ2-7; 8 bases agree with TRBD1. Trimming took 1 base from V and 6 from J; bases not matched to a gene: 5. Germline assignment: CDR1 SEHNR and CDR2 FQNEAQ (reference sequence). The CDR3 loop spans 14 amino acids. CDR3: CASSLVAGGTEQYF. CDR3 bases: TGTGCCAGCAGCTTAGTTGCAGGGGGCACCGAGCAGTACTTC.

The chain combines TRBV5-4 with TRBJ2-1, with a weak D call TRBD2 (6 bases). The CDR3 is 13 residues long. Germline values: CDR1 SGHNT, CDR2 YYREEE (reference sequence). Between the trimmed V and J ends, which lost 8 bases and 8 bases, there was a span of 17 bases. The CDR3 DNA reads as TGTGCCAGTGCCTCGGTGGTAGCGGATGAGCAGTTCTTC. Amino acids: CASASVVADEQFF. Complete variable domain (other parts from reference TRBV5-4 and TRBJ2-1): ETGVTQSPTHLIKTRGQQVTLRCSSQSGHNTVSWYQQALGQGPQFIFQYYREEENGRGNFPPRFSGLQFPNYSSELNVNALELDDSALYLCASASVVADEQFFGPGTRLTVL.

The V and J genes are TRBV5-4 and TRBJ2-6; 12 bases align to TRBD2. Germline V gene sequence: CDR1 SGHNT, CDR2 YYREEE (reference sequence). This CDR3 is built from 18 residues. The J segment lost 1 base and the V segment lost 3 bases, leaving 5 bases of the junction unmatched. CDR3 sequence: CASSSTGTSGSGANVLTF. DNA for the CDR3: TGTGCCAGCAGCTCCACCGGGACTAGCGGGTCTGGGGCCAACGTCCTGACTTTC.

The V and J genes are TRBV29-1 and TRBJ2-1; D call uncertain. Trimming stripped 4 bases from V and 6 bases from J, with 10 bases between. Germline assignment: CDR1 SQVTM and CDR2 ANQGSEA. This CDR3 has 12 residues. CDR3 amino acids: CSVVLGSNEQFF. The CDR3 nucleotides read TGCAGCGTTGTACTTGGAAGCAATGAGCAGTTCTTC.

In its sample, this clone was seen a few times. The chain carries TRBV9 and TRBJ2-1; D is uncertain. Germline V gene sequence: CDR1 SGDLS, CDR2 YYNGEE. The CDR3 loop spans 12 amino acids. Trimming removed 2 bases from V and 4 bases from J, with 4 bases in between. For the CDR3, the DNA is TGTGCCAGCAGCGTGGGGTACAATGAGCAGTTCTTC. Protein product: CASSVGYNEQFF.